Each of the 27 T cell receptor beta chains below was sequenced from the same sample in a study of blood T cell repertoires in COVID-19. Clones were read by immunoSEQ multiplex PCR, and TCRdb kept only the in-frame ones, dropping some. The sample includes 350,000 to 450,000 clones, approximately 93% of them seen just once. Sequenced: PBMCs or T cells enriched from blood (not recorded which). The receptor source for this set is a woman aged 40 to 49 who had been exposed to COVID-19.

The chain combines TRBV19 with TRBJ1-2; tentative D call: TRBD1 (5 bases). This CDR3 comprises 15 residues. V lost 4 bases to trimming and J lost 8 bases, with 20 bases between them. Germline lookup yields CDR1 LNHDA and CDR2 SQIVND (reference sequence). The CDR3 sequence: CASSRQPQQVGGYTF. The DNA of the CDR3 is TGTGCCAGTAGTAGACAGCCCCAGCAGGTTGGAGGCTACACCTTC. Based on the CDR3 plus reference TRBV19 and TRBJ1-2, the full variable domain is DGGITQSPKYLFRKEGQNVTLSCEQNLNHDAMYWYRQDPGQGLRLIYYSQIVNDFQKGDIAEGYSVSREKKESFPLTVTSAQKNPTAFYLCASSRQPQQVGGYTFGSGTRLTVV.

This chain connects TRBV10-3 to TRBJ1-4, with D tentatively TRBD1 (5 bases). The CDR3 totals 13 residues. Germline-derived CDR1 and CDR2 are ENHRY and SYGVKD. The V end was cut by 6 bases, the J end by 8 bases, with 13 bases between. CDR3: CAISEGLREKLFF. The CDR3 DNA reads TGTGCCATCAGCGAGGGGCTCAGAGAAAAACTGTTTTTT.

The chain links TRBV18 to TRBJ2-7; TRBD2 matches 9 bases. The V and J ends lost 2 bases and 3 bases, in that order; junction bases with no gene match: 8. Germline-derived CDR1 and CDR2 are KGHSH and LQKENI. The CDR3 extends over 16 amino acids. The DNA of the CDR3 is TGTGCCAGCTCACCAGTCCAGCTAGCGGGGAACTACGAGCAGTACTTC. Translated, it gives CASSPVQLAGNYEQYF.

As DNA, the CDR3 is TGTGCCAGCAGCTTGGGCGGGGGAACGCAGTATTTT. This encodes CASSLGGGTQYF. The J gene is TRBJ2-3, the V gene TRBV5-4; 7 positions agree with TRBD2. CDR3 length equals 12 residues. The germline CDR1 and CDR2 sequences are SGHNT and YYREEE (reference sequence). Trimming took 0 bases from V and 9 from J; bases not matched to a gene: 1.

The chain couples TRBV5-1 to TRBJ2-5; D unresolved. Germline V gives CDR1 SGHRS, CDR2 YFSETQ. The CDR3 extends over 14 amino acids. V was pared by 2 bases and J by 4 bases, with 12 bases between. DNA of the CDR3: TGCGCCAGCAGCTTTGACCGCCCTAGAGAGACCCAGTACTTC. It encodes CASSFDRPRETQYF.

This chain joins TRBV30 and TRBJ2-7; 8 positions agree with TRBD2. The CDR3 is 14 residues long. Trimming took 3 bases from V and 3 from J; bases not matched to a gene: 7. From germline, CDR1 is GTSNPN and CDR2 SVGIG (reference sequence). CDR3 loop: CAWSGRGGRYEQYF. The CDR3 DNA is TGTGCCTGGAGCGGACGGGGGGGACGCTACGAGCAGTACTTC.

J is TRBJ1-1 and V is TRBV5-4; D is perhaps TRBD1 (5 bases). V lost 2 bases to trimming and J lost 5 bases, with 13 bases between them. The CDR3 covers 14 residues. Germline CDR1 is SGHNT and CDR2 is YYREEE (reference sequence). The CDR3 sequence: CASSLTVQGTEAFF. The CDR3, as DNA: TGTGCCAGCAGCTTAACGGTGCAGGGAACTGAAGCTTTCTTT.

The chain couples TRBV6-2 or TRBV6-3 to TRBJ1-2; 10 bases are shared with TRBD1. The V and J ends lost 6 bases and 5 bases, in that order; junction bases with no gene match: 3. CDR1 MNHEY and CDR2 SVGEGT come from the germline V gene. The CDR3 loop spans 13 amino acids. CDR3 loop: CASSRGQGYGYTF. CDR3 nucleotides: TGTGCCAGCAGCCGGGGACAGGGGTATGGCTACACCTTC.

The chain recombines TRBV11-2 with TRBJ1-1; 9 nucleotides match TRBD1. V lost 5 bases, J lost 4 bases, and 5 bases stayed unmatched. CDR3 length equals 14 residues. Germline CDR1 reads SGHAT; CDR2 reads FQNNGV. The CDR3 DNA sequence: TGTGCCAGCAGCCGAACAGGGGGCGTCACTGAAGCTTTCTTT. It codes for CASSRTGGVTEAFF.

This chain's CDR3 is CASSLYGNLGLNQPQHF. The CDR3 coding sequence is TGTGCCAGCAGCTTGTATGGTAATTTGGGACTCAATCAGCCCCAGCATTTT. The rearrangement links TRBV5-6 to TRBJ1-5, with a tentative D call TRBD1 (5 bases). Germline V gene lookup returns CDR1 SGHDT and CDR2 YYEEEE. The CDR3 spans 17 residues. Between the trimmed V and J ends, which lost 1 base and 3 bases, there was a span of 17 bases.

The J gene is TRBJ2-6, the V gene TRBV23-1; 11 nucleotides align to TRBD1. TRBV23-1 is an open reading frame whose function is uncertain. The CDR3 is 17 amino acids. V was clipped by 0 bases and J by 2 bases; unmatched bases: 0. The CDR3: CASSQSDRGPGANVLTF. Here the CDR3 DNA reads TGCGCCAGCAGTCAATCGGACAGGGGGCCTGGGGCCAACGTCCTGACTTTC.

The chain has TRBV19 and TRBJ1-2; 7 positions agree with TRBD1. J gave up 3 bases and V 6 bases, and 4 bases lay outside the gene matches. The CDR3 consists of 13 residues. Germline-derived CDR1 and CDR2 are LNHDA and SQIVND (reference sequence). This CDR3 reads CASSRDSHYGYTF. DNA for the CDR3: TGTGCCAGTAGCAGGGACAGCCACTATGGCTACACCTTC.

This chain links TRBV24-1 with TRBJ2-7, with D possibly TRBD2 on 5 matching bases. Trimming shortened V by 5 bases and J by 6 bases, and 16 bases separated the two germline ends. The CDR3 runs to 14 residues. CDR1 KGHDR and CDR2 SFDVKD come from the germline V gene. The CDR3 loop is CATSGHRDTSEQYF. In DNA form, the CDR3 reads TGTGCCACCAGTGGCCATCGGGATACCTCCGAGCAGTACTTC.

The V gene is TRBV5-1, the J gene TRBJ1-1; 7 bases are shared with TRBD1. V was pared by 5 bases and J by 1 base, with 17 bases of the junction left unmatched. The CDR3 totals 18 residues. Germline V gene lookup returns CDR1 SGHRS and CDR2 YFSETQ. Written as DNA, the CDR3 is TGCGCCAGCAGTGTGGGCCGGTTCAGTGGGACAGCGAACACTGAAGCTTTCTTT. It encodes CASSVGRFSGTANTEAFF.

In nucleotides, the CDR3 is TGTGCCACCAGCAGAGAACTGAATCGCGGAGTTAAAGGAAACACCATATATTTT. Protein: CATSRELNRGVKGNTIYF. The chain is built from TRBV15 and TRBJ1-3; D gene unclear. V lost 0 bases, J lost 4 bases, and 19 bases lay in between. Germline lookup yields CDR1 LNHNV and CDR2 YYDKDF (reference sequence). The CDR3 runs to 18 residues.

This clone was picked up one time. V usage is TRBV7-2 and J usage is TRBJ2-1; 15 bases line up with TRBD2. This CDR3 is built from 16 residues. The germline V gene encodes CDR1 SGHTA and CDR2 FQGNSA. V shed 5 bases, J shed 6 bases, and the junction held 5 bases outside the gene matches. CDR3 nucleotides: TGTGCCAGCAGCGGAGGGGGACTAGCGGGAGGCAATGAGCAGTTCTTC. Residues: CASSGGGLAGGNEQFF.

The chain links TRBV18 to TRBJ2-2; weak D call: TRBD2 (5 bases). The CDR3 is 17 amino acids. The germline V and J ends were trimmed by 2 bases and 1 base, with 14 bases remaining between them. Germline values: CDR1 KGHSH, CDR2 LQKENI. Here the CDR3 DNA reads TGTGCCAGCTCACCATCTCTAATGAGCGGGAACACCGGGGAGCTGTTTTTT. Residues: CASSPSLMSGNTGELFF. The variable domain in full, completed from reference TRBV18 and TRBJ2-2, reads NAGVMQNPRHLVRRRGQEARLRCSPMKGHSHVYWYRQLPEEGLKFMVYLQKENIIDESGMPKERFSAEFPKEGPSILRIQQVVRGDSAAYFCASSPSLMSGNTGELFFGEGSRLTVL.

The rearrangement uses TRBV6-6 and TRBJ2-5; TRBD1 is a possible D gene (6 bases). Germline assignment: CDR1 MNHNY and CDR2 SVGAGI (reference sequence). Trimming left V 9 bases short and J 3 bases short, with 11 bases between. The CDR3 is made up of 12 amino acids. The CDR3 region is CASQGWEETQYF. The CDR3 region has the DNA TGTGCCAGTCAGGGGTGGGAAGAGACCCAGTACTTC.

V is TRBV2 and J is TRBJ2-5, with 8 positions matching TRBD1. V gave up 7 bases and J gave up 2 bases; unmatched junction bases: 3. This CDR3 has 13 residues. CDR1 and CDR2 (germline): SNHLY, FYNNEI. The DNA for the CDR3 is TGTGCCAGCAAAGGACAGGGTCAAGAGACCCAGTACTTC. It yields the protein CASKGQGQETQYF. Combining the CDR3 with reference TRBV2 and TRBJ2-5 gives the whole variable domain EPEVTQTPSHQVTQMGQEVILRCVPISNHLYFYWYRQILGQKVEFLVSFYNNEISEKSEIFDDQFSVERPDGSNFTLKIRSTKLEDSAMYFCASKGQGQETQYFGPGTRLLVL.

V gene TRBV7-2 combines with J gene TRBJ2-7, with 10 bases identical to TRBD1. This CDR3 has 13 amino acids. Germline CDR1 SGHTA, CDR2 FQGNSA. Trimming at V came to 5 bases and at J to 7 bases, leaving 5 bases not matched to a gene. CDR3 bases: TGTGCCAGCAGCAGACCGGGACAGGGGGAGCAGTACTTC. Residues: CASSRPGQGEQYF.

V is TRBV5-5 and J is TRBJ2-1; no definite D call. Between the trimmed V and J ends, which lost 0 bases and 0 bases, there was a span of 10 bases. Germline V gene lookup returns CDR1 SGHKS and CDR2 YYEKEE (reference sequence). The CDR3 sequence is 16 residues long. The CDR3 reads CASSLVLLSSYNEQFF. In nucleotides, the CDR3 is TGTGCCAGCAGCTTGGTGCTTTTGAGCTCCTACAATGAGCAGTTCTTC.

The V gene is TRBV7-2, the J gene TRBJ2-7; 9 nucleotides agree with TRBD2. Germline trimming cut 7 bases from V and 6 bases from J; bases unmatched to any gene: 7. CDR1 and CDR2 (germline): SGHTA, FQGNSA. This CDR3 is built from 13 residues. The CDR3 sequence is CASKAGGMGEQYF. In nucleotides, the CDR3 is TGTGCCAGCAAGGCGGGAGGGATGGGCGAGCAGTACTTC.

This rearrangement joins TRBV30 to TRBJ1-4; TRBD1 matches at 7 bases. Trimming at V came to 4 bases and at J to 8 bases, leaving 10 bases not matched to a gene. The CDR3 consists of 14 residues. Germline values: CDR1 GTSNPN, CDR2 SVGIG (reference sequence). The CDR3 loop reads CAWKAWDSYEKLFF. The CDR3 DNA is TGTGCCTGGAAGGCATGGGACAGTTACGAAAAACTGTTTTTT.

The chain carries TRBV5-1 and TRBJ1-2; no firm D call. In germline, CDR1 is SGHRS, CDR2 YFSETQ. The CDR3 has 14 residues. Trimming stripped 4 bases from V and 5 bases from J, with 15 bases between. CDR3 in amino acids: CASSPTGESYGYTF. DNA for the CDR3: TGCGCCAGCAGCCCTACGGGAGAGTCGTATGGCTACACCTTC.

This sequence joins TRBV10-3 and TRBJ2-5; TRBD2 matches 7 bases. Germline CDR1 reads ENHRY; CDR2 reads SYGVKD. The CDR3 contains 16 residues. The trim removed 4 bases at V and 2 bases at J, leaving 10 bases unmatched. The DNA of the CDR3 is TGTGCCATCAGTGGCAGGGTAGCGGGTACACAAGAGACCCAGTACTTC. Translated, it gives CAISGRVAGTQETQYF.

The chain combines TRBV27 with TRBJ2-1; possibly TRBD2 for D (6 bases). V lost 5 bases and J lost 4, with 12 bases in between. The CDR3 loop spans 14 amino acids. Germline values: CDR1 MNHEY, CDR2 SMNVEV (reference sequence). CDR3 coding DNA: TGTGCCAGCAGTAATCCGGGAGCTTACAATGAGCAGTTCTTC. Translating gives CASSNPGAYNEQFF.

CDR3 nucleotide sequence: TGTGCCAGCTCACCCTCCGGTGTTTACGGTGGCTACACCTTC. This sequence encodes CASSPSGVYGGYTF. The V call is TRBV18, the J call TRBJ1-2; D gene ambiguous. CDR1 is KGHSH and CDR2 is LQKENI in the germline V gene. V gave up 3 bases and J gave up 7 bases, with 15 bases separating them. CDR3 length equals 14 residues.